The TCR beta chain under discussion was sequenced for a study of CD8 T cells in Susac syndrome. Sequencing of TCR beta drew on CD8+ and CD4+ T cells from blood. This CDR3 has 15 amino acids. The V and J ends lost 1 base and 2 bases, in that order; junction bases with no gene match: 3. The germline CDR1 and CDR2 sequences are LGHNT and FRNRAP. This clonotype has just one count. Reverse transcription of roughly 0.45 to 1 ug RNA used random hexamers. Across 54 Vbeta and 13 Jbeta, immunoSEQ multiplex PCR amplified TCR beta CDR3. Using its own MiXCR run on the immunoSEQ multiplex PCR reads, TCRdb lists one record per CDR3 protein. The profile shows over 95,000 distinct CDR3 sequences, 85% to 95% of them singletons.

The chain recombines TRBV12-5 with TRBJ2-7, with 9 bases lining up with TRBD1. The sequence was obtained from a human donor in good health. Sequencing was done on a sample of CD8+ T cells from PBMCs. The CDR3 DNA is TGTGCTAGTGGTTTGGAGACAGGGGGTGCCTACGAGCAGTACTTC. Residues: CASGLETGGAYEQYF.